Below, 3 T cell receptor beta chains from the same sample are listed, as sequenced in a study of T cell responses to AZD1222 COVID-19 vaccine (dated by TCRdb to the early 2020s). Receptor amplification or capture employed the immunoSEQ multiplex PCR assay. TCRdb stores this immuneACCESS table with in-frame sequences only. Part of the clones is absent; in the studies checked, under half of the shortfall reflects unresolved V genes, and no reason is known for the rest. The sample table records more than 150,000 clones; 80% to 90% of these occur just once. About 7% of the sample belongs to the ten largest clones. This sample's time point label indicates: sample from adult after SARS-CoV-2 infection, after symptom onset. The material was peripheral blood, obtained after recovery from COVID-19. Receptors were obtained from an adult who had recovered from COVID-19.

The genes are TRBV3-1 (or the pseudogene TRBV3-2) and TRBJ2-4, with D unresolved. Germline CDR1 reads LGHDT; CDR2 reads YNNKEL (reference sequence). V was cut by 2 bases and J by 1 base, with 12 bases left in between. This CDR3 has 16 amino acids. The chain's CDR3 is CASSQNSPWAKNIQYF. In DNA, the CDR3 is TGTGCCAGCAGCCAAAACTCCCCATGGGCCAAAAACATTCAGTACTTC.

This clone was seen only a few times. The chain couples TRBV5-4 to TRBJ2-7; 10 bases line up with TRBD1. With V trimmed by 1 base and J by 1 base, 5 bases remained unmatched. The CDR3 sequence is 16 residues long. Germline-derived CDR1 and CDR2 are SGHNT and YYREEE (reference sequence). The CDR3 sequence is CASSLSGQGISYEQYF. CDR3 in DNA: TGTGCCAGCAGCTTGTCGGGACAGGGGATTTCCTACGAGCAGTACTTC.

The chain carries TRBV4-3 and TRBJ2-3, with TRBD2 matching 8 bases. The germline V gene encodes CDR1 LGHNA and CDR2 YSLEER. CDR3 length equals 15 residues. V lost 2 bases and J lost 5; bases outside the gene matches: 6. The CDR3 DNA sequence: TGCGCCAGCAGCCAAACCGGGGCGGGGGGAGATACGCAGTATTTT. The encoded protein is CASSQTGAGGDTQYF.